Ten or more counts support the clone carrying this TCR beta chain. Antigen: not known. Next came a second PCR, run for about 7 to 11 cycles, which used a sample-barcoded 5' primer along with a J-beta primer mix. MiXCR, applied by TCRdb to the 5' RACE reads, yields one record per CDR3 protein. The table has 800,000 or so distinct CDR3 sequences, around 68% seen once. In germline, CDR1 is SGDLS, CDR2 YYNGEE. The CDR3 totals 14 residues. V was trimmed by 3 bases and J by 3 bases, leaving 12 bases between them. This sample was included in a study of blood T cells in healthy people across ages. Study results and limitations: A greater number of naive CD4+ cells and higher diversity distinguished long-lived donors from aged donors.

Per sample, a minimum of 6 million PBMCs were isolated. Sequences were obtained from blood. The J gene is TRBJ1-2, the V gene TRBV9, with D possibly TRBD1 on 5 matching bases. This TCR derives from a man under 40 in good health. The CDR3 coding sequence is TGTGCCAGCAGCGCACTACAGGTTTACTATGGCTACACCTTC. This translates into CASSALQVYYGYTF.